This TCR beta chain comes out of a study of regulatory T cells in long-lasting Graves disease. For TCR beta, libraries came from iRepertoire HTBI primers and Arm-PCR of CDR3 regions. TCRdb reprocessed the multiplex PCR reads with MiXCR, giving one entry per CDR3 protein. The sample yields some 340,000 distinct CDR3 sequences, roughly 20% seen once. Time point noted: persistent/refractory GD, antithyroid drugs over 5 years with positive TRAb. PBMCs provided the RNA from which the TCR library was made. V dropped 2 bases and J dropped 4 bases, with 5 bases sitting between them. The CDR3 extends over 12 amino acids. The germline CDR1 and CDR2 sequences are MNHEY and SVGAGI.

The sequence was collected from a woman aged 40 to 50 with Graves disease. This specimen consisted of peripheral blood mononuclear cells (PBMCs), obtained when the disease was refractory, from a patient treated with antithyroid drugs. V is TRBV6-5 and J is TRBJ2-5; D gene uncertain. CDR3: CASSYLLETQYF. The CDR3 DNA reads TGTGCCAGCAGTTACCTTCTAGAGACCCAGTACTTC.